The 13 T cell receptor beta chains presented below share a single source sample, sequenced in a study of shared clonotypes between healthy human individuals. Data came from immunoSEQ multiplex PCR; TCRdb stores just in-frame clones and leaves some out. This sample has 1.5 million to 2.5 million clones; approximately 94% occur once, and the top ten carry roughly 1.2%. Naive CD8 cells comprised CD45RO-negative, CCR7-positively selected cells, excluding terminally differentiated effector memory CD45RA+ cells. Sequenced input: naive CD8+ T cells sorted from blood. The source of these receptors is a man younger than 35 in good health.

The CDR3 DNA reads TGTGCCTGGAGCTTAGGGACTAGCGACGGAGATACGCAGTATTTT. Translation: CAWSLGTSDGDTQYF. V usage is TRBV30 and J usage is TRBJ2-3; 10 positions agree with TRBD2. The CDR3 consists of 15 residues. J was trimmed by 5 bases and V by 3 bases; bases with no gene match: 8. The germline V gene encodes CDR1 GTSNPN and CDR2 SVGIG (reference sequence).

The CDR3 reads CASSRQGFYGANVLTF. The CDR3 DNA reads as TGTGCCAGCAGCCGGCAGGGTTTTTATGGGGCCAACGTCCTGACTTTC. The rearrangement joins TRBV11-2 to TRBJ2-6; a possible D gene is TRBD1 (5 bases). Trimming took off 5 bases at V and 3 bases at J, with 14 bases between the two ends. The CDR3 length is 16 residues. CDR1 is SGHAT, CDR2 FQNNGV, per germline.

Points on this clone: Other DNA sequences in this sample translate to the same CDR3. The chain couples TRBV6-6 to TRBJ1-6; possible D gene TRBD1, 5 bases. Per the germline V gene, CDR1 is MNHNY and CDR2 is SVGAGI (reference sequence). The V end lost 7 bases, the J end lost 10 bases, and 20 bases lay between the germline ends. This CDR3 region has 15 residues. Here the CDR3 DNA reads TGTGCCAGCATCGACACCGGGACCGCCAACTCACCCCTCCACTTT. It translates to CASIDTGTANSPLHF.

This sequence joins TRBV6-5 and TRBJ2-7, with D uncertain. The CDR3 consists of 13 residues. Germline values: CDR1 MNHEY, CDR2 SVGAGI. V shed 2 bases and J shed 4 bases, with 9 bases lying between them. The CDR3 DNA is TGTGCCAGCAGTTACGGGCAGGTTTACGAGCAGTACTTC. This encodes CASSYGQVYEQYF.

The chain combines TRBV19 with TRBJ2-7; a possible D gene is TRBD2 (5 bases). The germline CDR1 and CDR2 sequences are LNHDA and SQIVND (reference sequence). V was clipped by 5 bases and J by 3 bases, with 14 bases between them. This CDR3 spans 14 amino acids. Here the CDR3 DNA reads TGTGCCAGTAGTCCGGGCCACGCGGGCTACGAGCAGTACTTC. It encodes CASSPGHAGYEQYF.

This clone was recorded once. V is TRBV29-1 and J is TRBJ2-7, with D perhaps assigned TRBD1 or TRBD2 (6 bases each). Germline V gives CDR1 SQVTM, CDR2 ANQGSEA. Trimming removed 8 bases at V and 1 base at J, with 18 bases between. This CDR3 is built from 14 residues. In nucleotides, the CDR3 is TGCAGCACCCGAGGGGGGCAGAATTCCTACGAGCAGTACTTC. Its translation: CSTRGGQNSYEQYF.

J is TRBJ1-1 and V is TRBV6-5; D unclear. From germline, CDR1 is MNHEY and CDR2 SVGAGI. The CDR3 consists of 13 residues. The ends were cut back, 3 bases at V and 6 bases at J, with 11 bases in the middle. The CDR3 bases are TGTGCCAGCAGTTATGGGGAGGGTGCTGAAGCTTTCTTT. It specifies CASSYGEGAEAFF.

The chain uses TRBV13 and TRBJ2-7, with D uncertain. The CDR3 has 12 amino acids. V lost 4 bases and J lost 2, with 6 bases in between. The germline V gene has CDR1 PRHDT and CDR2 FYEKMQ (reference sequence). The CDR3 DNA follows: TGTGCCAGCAGCTCGTCCCCCTACGAGCAGTACTTC. This sequence encodes CASSSSPYEQYF.

The chain carries TRBV29-1 and TRBJ2-7; a weak D match, TRBD1 (5 bases). The CDR3 is 13 residues long. CDR1 SQVTM and CDR2 ANQGSEA come from the germline V gene. Trimming removed 5 bases at V and 3 bases at J, with 14 bases between. Here the CDR3 reads CSVSDRYLYEQYF. CDR3 bases: TGCAGCGTTTCAGACAGATACCTCTACGAGCAGTACTTC.

The V gene is TRBV5-6, the J gene TRBJ2-7, with 9 bases identical to TRBD1. The V gene end was trimmed by 5 bases and the J gene end by 7 bases; junction bases not matched to a gene: 10. The CDR3 runs to 14 residues. Germline V gives CDR1 SGHDT, CDR2 YYEEEE. CDR3: CASSPGTGSFEQYF. CDR3 DNA: TGTGCCAGCAGTCCCGGGACAGGGTCCTTTGAGCAGTACTTC. Using reference TRBV5-6 and TRBJ2-7 for the parts outside the CDR3, the full variable domain is DAGVTQSPTHLIKTRGQQVTLRCSPKSGHDTVSWYQQALGQGPQFIFQYYEEEERQRGNFPDRFSGHQFPNYSSELNVNALLLGDSALYLCASSPGTGSFEQYFGPGTRLTVT.

The CDR3 loop is CASSSGLGADTQYF. For the CDR3, the DNA is TGTGCCAGCAGCTCCGGACTAGGGGCAGATACGCAGTATTTT. This rearrangement joins TRBV5-6 to TRBJ2-3; 7 bases are a match to TRBD2. The CDR3 runs to 14 residues. Germline values: CDR1 SGHDT, CDR2 YYEEEE. The junction had 5 bases not matched to a gene; V was cut back by 3 bases and J by 4 bases.

V usage is TRBV28 and J usage is TRBJ2-2; D may be TRBD1 (6 bases). The CDR3 is 17 amino acids. V was cut by 3 bases and J by 3 bases, with 17 bases left in between. Germline V gene data show CDR1 as MDHEN and CDR2 as SYDVKM. This CDR3 is CASSFEFQGYDTGELFF. CDR3 DNA sequence: TGTGCCAGCAGTTTCGAATTCCAGGGGTATGACACCGGGGAGCTGTTTTTT.

The rearrangement joins TRBV27 to TRBJ1-1, with TRBD1 as a possible D gene (5 bases). V shed 6 bases and J shed 6 bases, with 17 bases lying between them. The CDR3 contains 14 residues. Germline CDR1 is MNHEY and CDR2 is SMNVEV (reference sequence). The CDR3 loop is CASSYTGADAEAFF. CDR3 nucleotide sequence: TGTGCCAGCAGCTACACCGGGGCGGACGCTGAAGCTTTCTTT.